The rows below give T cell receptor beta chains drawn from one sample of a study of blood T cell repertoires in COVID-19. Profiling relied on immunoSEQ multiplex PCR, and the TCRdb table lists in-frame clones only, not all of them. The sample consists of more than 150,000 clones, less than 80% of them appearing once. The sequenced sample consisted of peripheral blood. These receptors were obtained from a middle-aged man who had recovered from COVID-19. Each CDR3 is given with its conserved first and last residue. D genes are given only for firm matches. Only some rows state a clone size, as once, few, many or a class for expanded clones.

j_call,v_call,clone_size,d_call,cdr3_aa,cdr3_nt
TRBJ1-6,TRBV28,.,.,CASSFSGLSPLHF,TGTGCCAGCAGTTTCTCAGGACTGTCACCCCTCCACTTT
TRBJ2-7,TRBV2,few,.,CASTRARRAYEQYF,TGTGCCAGCACGAGGGCCAGGAGGGCTTACGAGCAGTACTTC
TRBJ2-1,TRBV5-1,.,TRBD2,CASSLISGSSYNEQFF,TGCGCCAGCAGCTTGATCAGCGGGAGCTCCTACAATGAGCAGTTCTTC
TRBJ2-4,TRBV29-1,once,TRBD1,CSVGAQGATKNIQYF,TGCAGCGTCGGAGCCCAGGGGGCGACCAAAAACATTCAGTACTTC
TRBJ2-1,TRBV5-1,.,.,CASSPFQTTHGSEQFF,TGCGCCAGCAGCCCCTTCCAGACTACCCACGGATCTGAGCAGTTCTTC
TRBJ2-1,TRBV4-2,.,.,CASSRGLYNEQFF,TGTGCCAGCAGCCGAGGGTTATACAATGAGCAGTTCTTC
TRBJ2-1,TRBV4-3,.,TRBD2,CASSQDRASGSYNEQFF,TGCGCCAGCAGCCAAGATCGGGCTAGCGGGAGTTACAATGAGCAGTTCTTC
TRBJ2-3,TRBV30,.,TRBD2,CAWTSAGGPGDTQYF,TGTGCCTGGACATCAGCGGGAGGGCCGGGAGATACGCAGTATTTT
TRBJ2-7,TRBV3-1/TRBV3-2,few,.,CASSPRGYEQYF,TGTGCCAGCAGCCCTCGGGGCTACGAGCAGTACTTC
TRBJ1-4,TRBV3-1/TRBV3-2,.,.,CASSQVMKGPKRELFF,TGTGCCAGCAGCCAAGTCATGAAGGGGCCCAAACGGGAACTGTTTTTT
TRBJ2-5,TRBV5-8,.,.,CASSSRVRLETQYF,TGTGCCAGCAGCTCCCGGGTACGGTTAGAGACCCAGTACTTC
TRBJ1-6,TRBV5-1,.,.,CASSPGDENSPLHF,TGCGCCAGCAGCCCAGGGGATGAGAATTCACCCCTCCACTTT
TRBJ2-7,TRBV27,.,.,CASSLLAASYPYEQYF,TGTGCCAGCAGTTTACTAGCCGCTTCATACCCCTACGAGCAGTACTTC
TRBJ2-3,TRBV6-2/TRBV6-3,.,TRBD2,CASSYSINQRGARTQYF,TGTGCCAGCAGTTACTCGATAAACCAGCGGGGAGCGCGTACGCAGTATTTT
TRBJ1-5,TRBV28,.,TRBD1,CASFQRRGPYSNQPQHF,TGTGCCAGCTTCCAGCGAAGGGGGCCTTATAGCAATCAGCCCCAGCATTTT
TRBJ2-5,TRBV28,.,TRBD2,CASSSLTSGSYETQYF,TGTGCCAGCAGTTCGTTGACTAGCGGGAGCTACGAGACCCAGTACTTC
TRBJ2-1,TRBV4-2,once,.,CASSQEGDSNNEQFF,TGTGCCAGCAGCCAAGAGGGGGACTCCAACAATGAGCAGTTCTTC
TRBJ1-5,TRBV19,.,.,CASRQRQVQHF,TGTGCCAGTAGACAGCGGCAAGTCCAGCATTTT
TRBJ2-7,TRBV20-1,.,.,CSASIIADNYEQYF,TGCAGTGCTAGTATAATAGCGGATAACTACGAGCAGTACTTC
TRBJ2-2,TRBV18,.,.,CASSPGPAGTGELFF,TGTGCCAGCTCACCTGGTCCTGCAGGGACCGGGGAGCTGTTTTTT
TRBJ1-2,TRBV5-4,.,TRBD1,CASSRDRGPRGYTF,TGTGCCAGCAGCAGGGACAGGGGGCCAAGAGGCTACACCTTC
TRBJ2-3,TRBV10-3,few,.,CAISDRVREFSDTQYF,TGTGCCATCAGTGATAGGGTTAGGGAGTTCTCAGATACGCAGTATTTT
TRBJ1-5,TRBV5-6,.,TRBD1,CASSSYYGQGGNQPQHF,TGTGCCAGCAGCTCCTATTACGGACAGGGAGGCAATCAGCCCCAGCATTTT
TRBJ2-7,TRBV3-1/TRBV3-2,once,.,CASSHPDRNYEQYF,TGTGCCAGCAGCCACCCGGACAGAAACTACGAGCAGTACTTC
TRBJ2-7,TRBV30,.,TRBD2,CALTGLSEQYF,TGTGCCTTAACGGGACTATCAGAGCAGTACTTC
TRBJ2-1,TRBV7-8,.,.,CASSSAPAAAYNEQFF,TGTGCCAGCAGCTCAGCCCCTGCGGCGGCCTACAATGAGCAGTTCTTC
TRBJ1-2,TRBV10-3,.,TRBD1,CAIRGQGDNYGYTF,TGTGCCATCCGAGGACAGGGGGACAACTATGGCTACACCTTC
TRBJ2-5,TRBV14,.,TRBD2,CASSRHAGLAGHETQYF,TGTGCCAGCAGCCGACACGCGGGACTAGCGGGACATGAGACCCAGTACTTC